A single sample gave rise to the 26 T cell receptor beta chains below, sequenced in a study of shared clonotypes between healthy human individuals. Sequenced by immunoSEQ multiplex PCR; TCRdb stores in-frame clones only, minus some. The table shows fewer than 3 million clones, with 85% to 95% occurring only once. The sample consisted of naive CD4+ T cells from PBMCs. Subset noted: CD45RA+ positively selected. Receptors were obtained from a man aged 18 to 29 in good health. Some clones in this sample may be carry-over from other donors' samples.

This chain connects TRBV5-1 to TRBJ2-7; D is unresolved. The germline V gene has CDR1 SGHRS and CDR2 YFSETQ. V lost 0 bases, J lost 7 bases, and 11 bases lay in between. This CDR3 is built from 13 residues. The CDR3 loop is CASSLDPILEQYF. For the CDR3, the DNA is TGCGCCAGCAGCTTGGATCCTATACTTGAGCAGTACTTC.

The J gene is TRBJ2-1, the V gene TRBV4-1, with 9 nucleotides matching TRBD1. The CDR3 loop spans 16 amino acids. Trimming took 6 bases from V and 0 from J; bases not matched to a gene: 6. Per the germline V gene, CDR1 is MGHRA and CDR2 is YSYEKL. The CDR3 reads CASSKGTGPSYNEQFF. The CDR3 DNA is TGCGCCAGCAGTAAAGGGACAGGGCCCTCCTACAATGAGCAGTTCTTC.

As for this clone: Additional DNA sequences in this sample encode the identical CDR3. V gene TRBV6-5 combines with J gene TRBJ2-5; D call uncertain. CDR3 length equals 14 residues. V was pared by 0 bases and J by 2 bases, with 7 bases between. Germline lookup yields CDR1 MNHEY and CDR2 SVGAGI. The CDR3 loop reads CASSYSRRQETQYF. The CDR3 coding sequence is TGTGCCAGCAGTTACTCGAGAAGACAAGAGACCCAGTACTTC.

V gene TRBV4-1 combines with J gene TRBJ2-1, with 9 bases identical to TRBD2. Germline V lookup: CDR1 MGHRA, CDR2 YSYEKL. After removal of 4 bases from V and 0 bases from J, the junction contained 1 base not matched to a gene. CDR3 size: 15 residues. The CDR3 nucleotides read TGCGCCAGCAGCCCAGCGGGAGGCTCCTACAATGAGCAGTTCTTC. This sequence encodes CASSPAGGSYNEQFF.

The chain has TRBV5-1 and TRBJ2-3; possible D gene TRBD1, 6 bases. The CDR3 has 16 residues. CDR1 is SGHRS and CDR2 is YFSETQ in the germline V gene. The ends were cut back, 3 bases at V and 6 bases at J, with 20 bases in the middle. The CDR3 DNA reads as TGCGCCAGCAGCTCAGCAGACAGGACCACAGCGGATACGCAGTATTTT. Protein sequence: CASSSADRTTADTQYF.

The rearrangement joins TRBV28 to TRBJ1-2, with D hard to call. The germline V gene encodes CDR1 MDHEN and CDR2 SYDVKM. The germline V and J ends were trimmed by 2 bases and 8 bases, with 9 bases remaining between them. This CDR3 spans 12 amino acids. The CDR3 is CASSLGYGGYTF. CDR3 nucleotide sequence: TGTGCCAGCAGTTTAGGTTATGGGGGCTACACCTTC.

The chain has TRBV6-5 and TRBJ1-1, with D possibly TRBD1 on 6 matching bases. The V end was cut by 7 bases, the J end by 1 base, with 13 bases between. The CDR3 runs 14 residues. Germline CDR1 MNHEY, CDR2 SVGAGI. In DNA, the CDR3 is TGTGCCAGCAATAGGGGGACTACGAACACTGAAGCTTTCTTT. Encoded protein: CASNRGTTNTEAFF.

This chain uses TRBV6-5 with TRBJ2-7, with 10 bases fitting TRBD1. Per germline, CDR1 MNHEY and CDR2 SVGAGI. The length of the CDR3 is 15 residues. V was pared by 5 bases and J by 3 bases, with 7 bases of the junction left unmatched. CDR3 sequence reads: CASSNPGQGLYEQYF. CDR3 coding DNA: TGTGCCAGCAGTAACCCGGGACAGGGGCTCTACGAGCAGTACTTC.

CDR3 nucleotide sequence: TGTGCCAGCAGCCTTCTAGCGGGTGGGGATCAAGAGACCCAGTACTTC. This gives the protein CASSLLAGGDQETQYF. The chain joins TRBV11-2 to TRBJ2-5; 8 nucleotides align to TRBD2. The CDR3 consists of 16 residues. Per the germline V gene, CDR1 is SGHAT and CDR2 is FQNNGV. The trim removed 5 bases at V and 2 bases at J, leaving 10 bases unmatched.

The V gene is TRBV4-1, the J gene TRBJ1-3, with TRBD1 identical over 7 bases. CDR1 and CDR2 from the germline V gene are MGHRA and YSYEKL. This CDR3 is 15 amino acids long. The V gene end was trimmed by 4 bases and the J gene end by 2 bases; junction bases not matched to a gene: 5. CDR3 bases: TGCGCCAGCAGCCTTACAGACAGGGCTGGAAACACCATATATTTT. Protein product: CASSLTDRAGNTIYF.

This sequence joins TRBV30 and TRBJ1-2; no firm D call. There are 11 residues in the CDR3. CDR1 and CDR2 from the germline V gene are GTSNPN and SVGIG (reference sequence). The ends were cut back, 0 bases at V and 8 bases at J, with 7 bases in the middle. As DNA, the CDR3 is TGTGCCTGGAGTGTATTTAAAGGCTACACCTTC. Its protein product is CAWSVFKGYTF. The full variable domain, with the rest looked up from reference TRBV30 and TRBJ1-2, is SQTIHQWPATLVQPVGSPLSLECTVEGTSNPNLYWYRQAAGRGLQLLFYSVGIGQISSEVPQNLSASRPQDRQFILSSKKLLLSDSGFYLCAWSVFKGYTFGSGTRLTVV.

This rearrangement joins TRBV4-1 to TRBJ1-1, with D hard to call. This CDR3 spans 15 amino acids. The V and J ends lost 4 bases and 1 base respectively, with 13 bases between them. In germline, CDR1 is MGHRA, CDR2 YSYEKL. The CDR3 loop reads CASSLRRETNTEAFF. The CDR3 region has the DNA TGCGCCAGCAGCCTAAGGAGGGAGACGAACACTGAAGCTTTCTTT.

The CDR3, as DNA: TGTGCCAGCAGCTTAGAGGCGCAGCGGGGAAGAAGGTATGGCTACACCTTC. This translates into CASSLEAQRGRRYGYTF. The chain links TRBV7-9 to TRBJ1-2; D is unclear. CDR1 is SEHNR and CDR2 is FQNEAQ in the germline V gene (reference sequence). Trimming took off 1 base at V and 5 bases at J, with 20 bases between the two ends. The CDR3 runs to 17 residues. Full variable domain (rest looked up from reference TRBV7-9 and TRBJ1-2): DTGVSQNPRHKITKRGQNVTFRCDPISEHNRLYWYRQTLGQGPEFLTYFQNEAQLEKSRLLSDRFSAERPKGSFSTLEIQRTEQGDSAMYLCASSLEAQRGRRYGYTFGSGTRLTVV.

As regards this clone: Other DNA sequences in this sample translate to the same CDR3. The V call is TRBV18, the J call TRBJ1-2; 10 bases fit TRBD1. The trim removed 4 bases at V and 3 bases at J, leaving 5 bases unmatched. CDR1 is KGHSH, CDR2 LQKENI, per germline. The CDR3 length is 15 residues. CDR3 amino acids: CASSLRTGGDYGYTF. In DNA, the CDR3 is TGTGCCAGCTCACTTAGGACAGGGGGAGACTATGGCTACACCTTC.

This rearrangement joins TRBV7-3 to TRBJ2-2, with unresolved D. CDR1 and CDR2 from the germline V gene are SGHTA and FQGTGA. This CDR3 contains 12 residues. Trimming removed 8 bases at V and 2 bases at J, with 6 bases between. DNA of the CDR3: TGTGCCAGCGGCCGAAACACCGGGGAGCTGTTTTTT. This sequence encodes CASGRNTGELFF.

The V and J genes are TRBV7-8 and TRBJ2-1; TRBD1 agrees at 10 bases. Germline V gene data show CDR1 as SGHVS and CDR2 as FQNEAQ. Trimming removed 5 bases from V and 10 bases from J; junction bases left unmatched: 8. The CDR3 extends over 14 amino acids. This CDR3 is CASSPDRGRGEQFF. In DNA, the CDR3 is TGTGCCAGCAGCCCCGACAGGGGGCGCGGAGAGCAGTTCTTC. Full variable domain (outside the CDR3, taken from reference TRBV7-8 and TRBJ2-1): GAGVSQSPRYKVAKRGQDVALRCDPISGHVSLFWYQQALGQGPEFLTYFQNEAQLDKSGLPSDRFFAERPEGSVSTLKIQRTQQEDSAVYLCASSPDRGRGEQFFGPGTRLTVL.

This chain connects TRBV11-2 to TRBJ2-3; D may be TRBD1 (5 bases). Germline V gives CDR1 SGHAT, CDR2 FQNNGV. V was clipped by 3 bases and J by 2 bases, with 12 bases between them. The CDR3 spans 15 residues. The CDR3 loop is CASSLGRGDTDTQYF. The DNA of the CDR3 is TGTGCCAGCAGCTTGGGTAGGGGCGACACAGATACGCAGTATTTT.

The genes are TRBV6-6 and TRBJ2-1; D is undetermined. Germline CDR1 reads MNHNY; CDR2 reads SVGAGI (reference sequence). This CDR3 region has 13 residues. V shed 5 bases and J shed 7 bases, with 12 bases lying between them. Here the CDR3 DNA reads TGTGCCAGCAGTCTCAGATTGTGGAATGAGCAGTTCTTC. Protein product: CASSLRLWNEQFF.

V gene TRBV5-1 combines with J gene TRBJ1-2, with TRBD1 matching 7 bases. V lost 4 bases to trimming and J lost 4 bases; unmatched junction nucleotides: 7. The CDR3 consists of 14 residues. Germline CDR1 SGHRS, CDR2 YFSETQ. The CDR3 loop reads CASSRKQGFYGYTF. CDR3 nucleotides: TGCGCCAGCAGCAGGAAACAGGGGTTCTATGGCTACACCTTC.

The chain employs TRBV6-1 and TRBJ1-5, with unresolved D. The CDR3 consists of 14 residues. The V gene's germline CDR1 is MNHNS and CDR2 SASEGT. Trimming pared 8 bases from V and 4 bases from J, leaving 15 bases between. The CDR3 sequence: CASASGNPNQPQHF. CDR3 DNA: TGTGCCAGCGCCAGCGGGAACCCGAATCAGCCCCAGCATTTT.

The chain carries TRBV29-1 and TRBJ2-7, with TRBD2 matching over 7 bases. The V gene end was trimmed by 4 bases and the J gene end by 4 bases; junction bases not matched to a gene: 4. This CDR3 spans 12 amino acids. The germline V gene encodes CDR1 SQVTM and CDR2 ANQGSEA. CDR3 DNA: TGCAGCGTTGGGGACTACCCGTACGAGCAGTACTTC. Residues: CSVGDYPYEQYF.

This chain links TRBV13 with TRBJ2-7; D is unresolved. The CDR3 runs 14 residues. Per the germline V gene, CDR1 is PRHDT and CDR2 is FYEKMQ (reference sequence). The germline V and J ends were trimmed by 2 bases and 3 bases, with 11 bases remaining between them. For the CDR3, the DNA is TGTGCCAGCAGCTTACGAAACAGAGGCTACGAGCAGTACTTC. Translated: CASSLRNRGYEQYF.

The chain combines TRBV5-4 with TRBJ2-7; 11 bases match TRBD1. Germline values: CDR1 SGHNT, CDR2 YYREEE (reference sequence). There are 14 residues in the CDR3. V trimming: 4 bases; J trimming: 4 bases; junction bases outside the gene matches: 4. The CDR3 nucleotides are TGTGCCAGCAGCATGGACAGGGGGCTTTACGAGCAGTACTTC. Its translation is CASSMDRGLYEQYF. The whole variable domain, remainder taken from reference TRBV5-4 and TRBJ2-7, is ETGVTQSPTHLIKTRGQQVTLRCSSQSGHNTVSWYQQALGQGPQFIFQYYREEENGRGNFPPRFSGLQFPNYSSELNVNALELDDSALYLCASSMDRGLYEQYFGPGTRLTVT.

For the CDR3, the DNA is TGTGCCAGCAGCGTAGATTTTCCGCCAGCTACGCAGTATTTT. It yields the protein CASSVDFPPATQYF. The V and J genes are TRBV9 and TRBJ2-3, with D unclear. CDR1 and CDR2 (germline): SGDLS, YYNGEE. V was pared by 0 bases and J by 8 bases, with 13 bases between. The CDR3 runs to 14 residues. Based on the CDR3 plus reference TRBV9 and TRBJ2-3, the full variable domain is DSGVTQTPKHLITATGQRVTLRCSPRSGDLSVYWYQQSLDQGLQFLIQYYNGEERAKGNILERFSAQQFPDLHSELNLSSLELGDSALYFCASSVDFPPATQYFGPGTRLTVL.

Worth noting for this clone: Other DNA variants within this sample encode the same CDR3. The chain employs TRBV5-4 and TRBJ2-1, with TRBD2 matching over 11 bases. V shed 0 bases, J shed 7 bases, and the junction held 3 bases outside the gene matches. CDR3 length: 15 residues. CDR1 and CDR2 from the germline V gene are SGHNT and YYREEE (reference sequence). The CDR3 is CASSLGGTSGNEQFF. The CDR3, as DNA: TGTGCCAGCAGCTTGGGCGGGACTAGCGGAAATGAGCAGTTCTTC.

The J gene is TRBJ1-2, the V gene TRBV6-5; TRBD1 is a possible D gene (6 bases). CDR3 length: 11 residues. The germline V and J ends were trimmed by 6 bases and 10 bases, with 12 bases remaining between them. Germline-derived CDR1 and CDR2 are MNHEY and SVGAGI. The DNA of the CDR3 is TGTGCCAGCAGCCGACAGGCCTTCTACACCTTC. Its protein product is CASSRQAFYTF.